Each of the 15 T cell receptor beta chains below was sequenced from the same sample in a study of blood T cell repertoires in COVID-19. The repertoire was sequenced with immunoSEQ multiplex PCR; TCRdb's copy has only in-frame clones and lacks some. Of more than 110,000 clones detected, approximately 79% appear once; the ten largest clones hold approximately 3.6%. The sample was peripheral blood. These receptors were collected from a man aged 55 to 70 with acute or convalescent COVID-19.

The chain links TRBV15 to TRBJ1-3; D not certain. Trimming removed 3 bases from V and 5 bases from J, with 8 bases in between. Germline loops: CDR1 LNHNV, CDR2 YYDKDF (reference sequence). The CDR3 consists of 13 residues. Written as DNA, the CDR3 is TGTGCCACCAGCAGGGCCTCAAGAAACACCATATATTTT. It yields the protein CATSRASRNTIYF.

This clone was picked up one time. This rearrangement joins TRBV28 to TRBJ2-1, with D perhaps matching TRBD1 (6 bases). Deletions cut 6 bases from V and 2 bases from J, with 11 bases between. Per germline, CDR1 MDHEN and CDR2 SYDVKM. The CDR3 has 14 residues. CDR3 loop: CASRNGGAYNEQFF. Here the CDR3 DNA reads TGTGCCAGCAGGAATGGGGGCGCCTACAATGAGCAGTTCTTC.

This sequence joins TRBV7-2 and TRBJ2-7, with D perhaps TRBD1 (6 bases). Germline loops: CDR1 SGHTA, CDR2 FQGNSA. This CDR3 has 15 amino acids. Trimming removed 2 bases at V and 3 bases at J, with 14 bases between. The CDR3 here is CASSLSLGTRYEQYF. CDR3 DNA: TGTGCCAGCAGCTTATCCCTCGGGACACGCTACGAGCAGTACTTC.

The genes are TRBV19 and TRBJ2-6, with TRBD1 matching 9 bases. The CDR3 loop spans 17 amino acids. Germline-derived CDR1 and CDR2 are LNHDA and SQIVND (reference sequence). The ends lost 4 bases at V and 4 bases at J; junction bases unmatched: 8. CDR3 protein: CASSTLTGGVGANVLTF. The CDR3 DNA reads TGTGCCAGTAGTACGTTGACAGGGGGAGTAGGGGCCAACGTCCTGACTTTC. The whole variable domain, filled in from reference TRBV19 and TRBJ2-6, reads DGGITQSPKYLFRKEGQNVTLSCEQNLNHDAMYWYRQDPGQGLRLIYYSQIVNDFQKGDIAEGYSVSREKKESFPLTVTSAQKNPTAFYLCASSTLTGGVGANVLTFGAGSRLTVL.

The chain recombines TRBV4-1 with TRBJ2-1, with TRBD2 matching 10 bases. Germline V lookup: CDR1 MGHRA, CDR2 YSYEKL. Trimming cost V 1 base and J 0 bases; bases outside gene matches: 3. This CDR3 comprises 17 residues. The CDR3 DNA is TGCGCCAGCAGCCAAGGCTCTAGCGGGAGCTCCTACAATGAGCAGTTCTTC. Translated: CASSQGSSGSSYNEQFF.

The rearrangement uses TRBV6-2 or TRBV6-3 and TRBJ1-2; D is possibly TRBD1 (5 bases). Germline CDR1 and CDR2: MNHEY and SVGEGT. This CDR3 is built from 13 residues. Trimming removed 2 bases at V and 4 bases at J, with 8 bases between. CDR3 protein: CASSYVGGYGYTF. Here the CDR3 DNA reads TGTGCCAGCAGTTACGTGGGGGGCTATGGCTACACCTTC.

The V call is TRBV29-1, the J call TRBJ1-4, with 8 bases fitting TRBD1. The CDR3 has 14 amino acids. Germline V gene lookup returns CDR1 SQVTM and CDR2 ANQGSEA. Trimming took 1 base from V and 8 from J; bases not matched to a gene: 6. The CDR3 DNA sequence: TGCAGCGTTGAAGTCCAGGGGGCAAAGGAAAAACTGTTTTTT. It encodes CSVEVQGAKEKLFF. Full variable domain (missing parts from reference TRBV29-1 and TRBJ1-4): SAVISQKPSRDICQRGTSLTIQCQVDSQVTMMFWYRQQPGQSLTLIATANQGSEATYESGFVIDKFPISRPNLTFSTLTVSNMSPEDSSIYLCSVEVQGAKEKLFFGSGTQLSVL.

The chain recombines TRBV2 with TRBJ2-7; the match to TRBD1 covers 10 bases. The CDR3 has 14 amino acids. Losses at the gene ends were 9 bases for V and 4 bases for J; bases not matched to a gene: 9. From germline, CDR1 is SNHLY and CDR2 FYNNEI. CDR3 loop: CASRPGQGFYEQYF. The CDR3 nucleotides are TGTGCCAGTCGACCGGGACAGGGGTTTTACGAGCAGTACTTC.

The V call is TRBV6-5, the J call TRBJ1-3, with D uncertain. This CDR3 comprises 10 residues. CDR1 and CDR2 (germline): MNHEY, SVGAGI. The V gene lost 8 bases and the J gene lost 7 bases, with 6 bases spanning the gap. CDR3 bases: TGTGCCAGCCGAGGGAACACCATATATTTT. It codes for CASRGNTIYF.

This clone was observed a single time. This rearrangement joins TRBV2 to TRBJ1-4, with 8 bases aligning to TRBD1. This CDR3 region has 14 residues. V was pared by 6 bases and J by 2 bases, with 2 bases of the junction left unmatched. CDR1 is SNHLY and CDR2 is FYNNEI in the germline V gene. CDR3 region: CASRTGGTNEKLFF. In DNA form, the CDR3 reads TGTGCCAGCAGAACAGGGGGGACTAATGAAAAACTGTTTTTT.

The chain employs TRBV28 and TRBJ1-5; maybe TRBD1 (5 bases). V was trimmed by 2 bases and J by 5 bases, leaving 16 bases between them. Germline CDR1 reads MDHEN; CDR2 reads SYDVKM. The CDR3 is made up of 16 amino acids. CDR3 in amino acids: CASSLPQGRVDQPQHF. Here the CDR3 DNA reads TGTGCCAGCAGTTTACCCCAGGGCAGGGTGGATCAGCCCCAGCATTTT.

V and J are TRBV4-1 and TRBJ2-2, with 9 bases identical to TRBD1. V shed 4 bases and J 7 bases; nucleotides not matched to a gene: 7. CDR1 is MGHRA, CDR2 YSYEKL, per germline. CDR3 length equals 15 residues. The CDR3 reads CASSRQQGAGGELFF. The CDR3 coding sequence is TGCGCCAGCAGCCGCCAACAGGGGGCTGGCGGGGAGCTGTTTTTT.

This clone was detected once. The rearrangement links TRBV6-6 to TRBJ2-3; 12 nucleotides agree with TRBD2. The CDR3 loop spans 18 amino acids. Trimming cost V 5 bases and J 4 bases; bases outside gene matches: 13. Looked up from germline, CDR1 is MNHNY and CDR2 is SVGAGI (reference sequence). The CDR3 DNA sequence: TGTGCCAGCAGTCTAAGGGCCCCTAGCGGGGGGGGCCCAGATACGCAGTATTTT. Protein: CASSLRAPSGGGPDTQYF.

This clone was recorded once. The chain has TRBV6-6 and TRBJ1-1; D is unresolved. CDR1 is MNHNY and CDR2 is SVGAGI in the germline V gene (reference sequence). The CDR3 has 15 residues. V lost 8 bases to trimming and J lost 4 bases, with 20 bases between them. The CDR3 here is CASGKQGRTGTEAFF. CDR3 sequence (DNA): TGTGCCAGCGGAAAACAAGGGAGAACGGGCACTGAAGCTTTCTTT.

The chain combines TRBV5-6 with TRBJ2-4; 9 bases align to TRBD2. Germline V lookup: CDR1 SGHDT, CDR2 YYEEEE. The CDR3 is 15 amino acids. The V segment lost 2 bases and the J segment 3 bases; nucleotides outside the gene matches: 3. DNA of the CDR3: TGTGCCAGCAGCTTACTAGCGGGTGACAAAAACATTCAGTACTTC. It is translated as CASSLLAGDKNIQYF.